The entry that follows covers one T cell receptor beta chain sequence. This receptor's antigen is unknown. No per-base quality is available; no much larger clone lies one base away. These data originate in a study of blood T cell repertoires in COVID-19 (dated by TCRdb to about 2020). For context, the study as a whole: Samples covering the acute and convalescent phases of COVID-19 were provided by collaborators in the United States, Italy and Spain. Where available, HLA class I and class II types were taken from metadata supplied by the sample provider and were not determined by assay-based typing. A freely available public database, intended as a resource for researchers studying the immune response to SARS-CoV-2, is where the repertoires were released. Samples came from the ongoing ImmuneRACE study (first 160 participants) plus 1,254 subjects from 6 global collaborators. A de-identified subject ID, COVID-19 status, age in years and sex were almost always included in the sample metadata. The dataset comprised deeply sampled blood TCRbeta repertoires from subjects exposed to, actively infected with, or recovered from COVID-19. The material from the prospective study consisted of cDNA or gDNA derived from T cells, B-cell-depleted T cells, or PBMCs. Summary of the overall study and its limitations: The amount of clinical and demographic metadata varied by source and participant and was provided uncurated.

TCRbeta CDR3 regions were amplified from genomic DNA using the immunoSEQ Assay, a bias-controlled multiplex PCR. Concerning the study's data processing: The number of nucleated cells in each sample was estimated by amplification of reference gene primers within the assay. To quantify the absolute abundance of each unique TCRbeta CDR3 rearrangement, sequence reads were collapsed and filtered. For each sample, productive Simpson clonality was calculated as the square root of Simpson's diversity index across productive rearrangements. Held by TCRdb, this immuneACCESS table contains in-frame sequences only and omits some clones. Under half of the omission traces to an unresolved V gene where checked; the cause of the rest is unknown. V and J calls and clone size follow that table, whereas D and trimming were derived from the DNA. This sample has about 25,000 clones in its table, and 90% to 95% of those were observed once. 3.5% to 5% of the sample belongs to the ten largest clones.

The collaborating institutions used their own protocols to collect whole blood in K2EDTA tubes. For TCRbeta analysis, collaborators shipped samples as frozen whole blood, isolated PBMCs, or DNA extracted from either of those sample types. The CDR3 contains 13 residues, cysteine and phenylalanine counted. Left in the record is the CDR3 DNA by itself, 39 bases read in frame from the first base. Relative to germline, V is missing 6 bases and J is missing 1 base, with 3 bases of the junction outside any gene match. Looking up the germline V gene yields CDR1 SGHDN and CDR2 FVKESK. This receptor was obtained from a human donor with active COVID-19. The donor label of this sample is uncertain. The sample taken for sequencing was peripheral blood. The chain employs TRBV14 and TRBJ2-7, with 7 central nucleotides matching TRBD2. The DNA reads TGTGCCAGCAGACCTAGCGGATCCTACGAGCAGTACTTC. Translated, it reads CASRPSGSYEQYF.